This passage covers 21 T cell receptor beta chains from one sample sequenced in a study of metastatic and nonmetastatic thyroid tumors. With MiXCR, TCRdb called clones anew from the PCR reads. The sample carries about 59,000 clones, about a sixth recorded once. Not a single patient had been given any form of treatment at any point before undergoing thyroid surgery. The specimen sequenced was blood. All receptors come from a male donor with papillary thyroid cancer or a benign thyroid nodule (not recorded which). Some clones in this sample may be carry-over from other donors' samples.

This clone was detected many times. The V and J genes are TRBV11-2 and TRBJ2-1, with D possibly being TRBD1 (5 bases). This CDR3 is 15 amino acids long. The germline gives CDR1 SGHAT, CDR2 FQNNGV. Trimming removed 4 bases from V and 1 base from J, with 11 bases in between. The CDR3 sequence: CASSSQGRSYNEQFF. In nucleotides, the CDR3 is TGTGCCAGCAGCTCGCAGGGCCGGTCCTACAATGAGCAGTTCTTC.

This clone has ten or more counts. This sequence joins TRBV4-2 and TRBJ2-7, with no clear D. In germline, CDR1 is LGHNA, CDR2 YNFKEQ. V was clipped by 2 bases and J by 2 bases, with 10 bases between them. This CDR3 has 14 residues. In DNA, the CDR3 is TGTGCCAGCAGCCAAACCGGGCCCACCTACGAGCAGTACTTC. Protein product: CASSQTGPTYEQYF.

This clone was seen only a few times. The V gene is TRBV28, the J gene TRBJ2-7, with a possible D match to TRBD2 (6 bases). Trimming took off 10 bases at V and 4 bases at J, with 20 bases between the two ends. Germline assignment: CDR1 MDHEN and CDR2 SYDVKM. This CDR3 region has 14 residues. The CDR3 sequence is CATVPGVYAYEQYF. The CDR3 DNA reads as TGTGCCACCGTACCGGGGGTTTATGCATACGAGCAGTACTTC.

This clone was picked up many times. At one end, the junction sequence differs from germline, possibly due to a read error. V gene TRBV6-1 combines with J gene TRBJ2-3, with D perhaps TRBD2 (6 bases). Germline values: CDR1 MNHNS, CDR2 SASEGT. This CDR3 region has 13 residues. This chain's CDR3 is CVSSEVGRDTQYF. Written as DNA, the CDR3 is TGTGTCAGCAGTGAAGTGGGGAGGGATACGCAGTATTTT.

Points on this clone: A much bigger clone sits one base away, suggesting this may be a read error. The CDR3 nucleotides are TGTGCCAGCAGCTCCATCGGGGAGCTGTTTTTT. Encoded protein: CASSSIGELFF. The chain joins TRBV5-6 to TRBJ2-2; D not certain. Germline values: CDR1 SGHDT, CDR2 YYEEEE. This CDR3 region has 11 residues. V dropped 3 bases and J dropped 7 bases, with 4 bases sitting between them.

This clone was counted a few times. The CDR3 region is CASSSRYLSWTSGGDNEQFF. The CDR3 DNA reads TGTGCCAGCAGCTCTCGATATCTTTCCTGGACTAGCGGGGGGGACAATGAGCAGTTCTTC. The chain uses TRBV11-2 and TRBJ2-1, with TRBD2 matching over 15 bases. The CDR3 has 20 residues. V shed 4 bases and J 5 bases; nucleotides not matched to a gene: 15. Germline lookup yields CDR1 SGHAT and CDR2 FQNNGV. Using reference TRBV11-2 and TRBJ2-1 for the parts outside the CDR3, the full variable domain is EAGVAQSPRYKIIEKRQSVAFWCNPISGHATLYWYQQILGQGPKLLIQFQNNGVVDDSQLPKDRFSAERLKGVDSTLKIQPAKLEDSAVYLCASSSRYLSWTSGGDNEQFFGPGTRLTVL.

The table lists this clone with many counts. The CDR3 DNA reads TGTGCCAGCAGCGGCCGGGACAGGGAACCTTGGGATACGCAGTATTTT. Protein: CASSGRDREPWDTQYF. The chain is built from TRBV3-1 and TRBJ2-3; TRBD1 aligns across 9 bases. This CDR3 has 16 amino acids. The ends lost 5 bases at V and 6 bases at J; junction bases unmatched: 12. The germline V gene encodes CDR1 LGHDT and CDR2 YNNKEL (reference sequence).

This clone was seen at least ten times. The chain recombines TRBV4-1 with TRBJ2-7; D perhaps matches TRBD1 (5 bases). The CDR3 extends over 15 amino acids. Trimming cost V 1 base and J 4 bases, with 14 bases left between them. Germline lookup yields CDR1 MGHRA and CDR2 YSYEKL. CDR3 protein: CASSQGGNVRYEQYF. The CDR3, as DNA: TGCGCCAGCAGCCAAGGGGGCAATGTAAGATACGAGCAGTACTTC.

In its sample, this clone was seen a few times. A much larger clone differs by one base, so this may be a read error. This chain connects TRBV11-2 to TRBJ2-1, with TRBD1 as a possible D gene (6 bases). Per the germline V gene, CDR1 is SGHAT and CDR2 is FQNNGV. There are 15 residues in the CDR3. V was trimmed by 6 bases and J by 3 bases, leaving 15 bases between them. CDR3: CASSRIQGNYNEQFF. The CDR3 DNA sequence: TGTGCCAGCAGTCGAATACAGGGAAACTACAATGAGCAGTTCTTC.

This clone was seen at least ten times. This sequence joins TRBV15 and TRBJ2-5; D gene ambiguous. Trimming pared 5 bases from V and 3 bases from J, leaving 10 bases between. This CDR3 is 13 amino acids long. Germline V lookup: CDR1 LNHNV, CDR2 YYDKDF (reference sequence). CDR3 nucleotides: TGTGCCACCAGCGGGTGGCGTGAAGAGACCCAGTACTTC. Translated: CATSGWREETQYF.

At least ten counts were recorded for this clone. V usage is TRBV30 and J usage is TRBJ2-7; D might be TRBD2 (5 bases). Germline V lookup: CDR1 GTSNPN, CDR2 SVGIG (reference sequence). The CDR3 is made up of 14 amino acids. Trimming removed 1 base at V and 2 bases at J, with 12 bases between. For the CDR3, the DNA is TGTGCCTGGAGTGCGGGGAGATTCCCCTACGAGCAGTACTTC. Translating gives CAWSAGRFPYEQYF.

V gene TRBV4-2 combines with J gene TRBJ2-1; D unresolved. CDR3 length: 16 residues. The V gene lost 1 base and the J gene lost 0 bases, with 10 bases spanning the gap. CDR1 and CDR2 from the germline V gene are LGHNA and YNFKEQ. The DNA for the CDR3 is TGTGCCAGCAGCCAAGGAGTTAGTAGCTCCTACAATGAGCAGTTCTTC. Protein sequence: CASSQGVSSSYNEQFF.

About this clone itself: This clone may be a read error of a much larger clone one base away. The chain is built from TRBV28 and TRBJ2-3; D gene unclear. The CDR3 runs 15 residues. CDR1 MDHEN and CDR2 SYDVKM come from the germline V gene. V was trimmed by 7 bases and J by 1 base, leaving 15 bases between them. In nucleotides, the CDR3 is TGTGCCAGCATCCCCCTTTTAACACGCACAGATACGCAGTATTTT. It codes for CASIPLLTRTDTQYF.

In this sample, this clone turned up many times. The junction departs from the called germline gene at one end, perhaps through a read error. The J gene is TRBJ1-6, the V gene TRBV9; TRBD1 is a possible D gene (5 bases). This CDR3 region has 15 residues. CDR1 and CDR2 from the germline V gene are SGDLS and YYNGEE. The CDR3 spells CASSVGGGSDSLLHF. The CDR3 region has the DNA TGTGCCAGCAGCGTAGGTGGGGGATCGGATTCACTCCTCCACTTT.

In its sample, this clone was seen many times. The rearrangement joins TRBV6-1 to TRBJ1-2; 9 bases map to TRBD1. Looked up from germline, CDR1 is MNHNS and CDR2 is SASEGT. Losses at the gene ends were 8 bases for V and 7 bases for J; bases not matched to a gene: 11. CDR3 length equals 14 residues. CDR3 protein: CASGHLQGAIGYTF. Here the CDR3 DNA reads TGTGCCAGCGGCCACTTACAGGGGGCGATTGGCTACACCTTC.

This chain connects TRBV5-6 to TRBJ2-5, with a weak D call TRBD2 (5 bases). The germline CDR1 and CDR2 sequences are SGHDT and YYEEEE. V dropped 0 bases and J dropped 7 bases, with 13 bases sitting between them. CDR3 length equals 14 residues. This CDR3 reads CASSLAAARVTQYF. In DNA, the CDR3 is TGTGCCAGCAGCTTGGCGGCGGCGAGGGTGACCCAGTACTTC.

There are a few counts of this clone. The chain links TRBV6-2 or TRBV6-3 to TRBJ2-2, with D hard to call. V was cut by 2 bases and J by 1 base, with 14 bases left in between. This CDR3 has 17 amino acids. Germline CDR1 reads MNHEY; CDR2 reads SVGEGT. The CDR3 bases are TGTGCCAGCAGTTACCAAATCACACTGGTGAACACCGGGGAGCTGTTTTTT. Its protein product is CASSYQITLVNTGELFF.

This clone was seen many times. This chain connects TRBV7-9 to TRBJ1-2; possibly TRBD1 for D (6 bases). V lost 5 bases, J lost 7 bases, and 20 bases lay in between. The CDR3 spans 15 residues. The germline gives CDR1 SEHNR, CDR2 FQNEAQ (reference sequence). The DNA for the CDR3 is TGTGCCAGCAGCCCGACCGGGTCAGGGGAGGGTGGCTACACCTTC. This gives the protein CASSPTGSGEGGYTF.

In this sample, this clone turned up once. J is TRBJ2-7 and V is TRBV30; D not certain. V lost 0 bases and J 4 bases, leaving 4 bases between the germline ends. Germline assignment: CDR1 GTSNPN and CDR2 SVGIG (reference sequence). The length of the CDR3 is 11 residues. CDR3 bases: TGTGCCTGGAGTGTAGGGTACGAGCAGTACTTC. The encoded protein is CAWSVGYEQYF. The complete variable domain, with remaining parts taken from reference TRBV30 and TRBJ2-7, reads SQTIHQWPATLVQPVGSPLSLECTVEGTSNPNLYWYRQAAGRGLQLLFYSVGIGQISSEVPQNLSASRPQDRQFILSSKKLLLSDSGFYLCAWSVGYEQYFGPGTRLTVT.

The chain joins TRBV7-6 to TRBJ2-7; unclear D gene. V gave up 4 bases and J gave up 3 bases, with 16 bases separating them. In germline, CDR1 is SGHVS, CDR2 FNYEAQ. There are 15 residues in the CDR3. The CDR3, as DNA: TGTGCCAGCAGCTCCGAGGATCGGCCCAGCTACGAGCAGTACTTC. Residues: CASSSEDRPSYEQYF.

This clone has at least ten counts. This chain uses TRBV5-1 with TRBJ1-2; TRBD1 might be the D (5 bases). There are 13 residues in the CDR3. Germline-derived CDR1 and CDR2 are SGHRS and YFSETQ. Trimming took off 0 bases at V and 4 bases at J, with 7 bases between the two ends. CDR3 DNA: TGCGCCAGCAGCTTGGATGACAGCTATGGCTACACCTTC. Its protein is CASSLDDSYGYTF. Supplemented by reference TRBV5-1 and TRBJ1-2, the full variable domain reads KAGVTQTPRYLIKTRGQQVTLSCSPISGHRSVSWYQQTPGQGLQFLFEYFSETQRNKGNFPGRFSGRQFSNSRSEMNVSTLELGDSALYLCASSLDDSYGYTFGSGTRLTVV.